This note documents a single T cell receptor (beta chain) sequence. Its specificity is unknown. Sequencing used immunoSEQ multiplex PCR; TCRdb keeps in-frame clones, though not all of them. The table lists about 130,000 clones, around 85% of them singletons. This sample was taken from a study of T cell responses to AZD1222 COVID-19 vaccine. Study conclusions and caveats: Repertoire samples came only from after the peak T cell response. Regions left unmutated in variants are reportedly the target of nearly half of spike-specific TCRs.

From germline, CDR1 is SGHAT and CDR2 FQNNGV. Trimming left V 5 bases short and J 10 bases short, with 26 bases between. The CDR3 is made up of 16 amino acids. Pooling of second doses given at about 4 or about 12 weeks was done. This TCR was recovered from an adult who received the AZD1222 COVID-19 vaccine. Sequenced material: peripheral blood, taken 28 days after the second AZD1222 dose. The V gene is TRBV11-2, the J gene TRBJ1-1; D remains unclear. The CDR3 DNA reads TGTGCCAGCAGCCCAACCACCGGGCCAAACGGTCGGGTAGCTTTCTTT. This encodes CASSPTTGPNGRVAFF. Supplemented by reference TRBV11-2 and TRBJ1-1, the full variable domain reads EAGVAQSPRYKIIEKRQSVAFWCNPISGHATLYWYQQILGQGPKLLIQFQNNGVVDDSQLPKDRFSAERLKGVDSTLKIQPAKLEDSAVYLCASSPTTGPNGRVAFFGQGTRLTVV.